This is a list of T cell receptor beta chains from one sample in a study of cytomegalovirus exposure and HLA in healthy donors. The table came from immunoSEQ multiplex PCR; TCRdb's copy has only in-frame clones and leaves some out. Of about 120,000 clones listed, approximately 80% were seen once; the top ten hold approximately 5%. The specimen was PBMCs. All receptors come from a woman aged 25 to 39 in good health and CMV-seropositive. CDR3s include the opening cysteine and the closing phenylalanine or tryptophan. The D gene is left open where the match is weak. Expanded clones get a size class; other rows say once, few or many, or leave the size out.

CDR3nt | CDR3aa | d_gene | j_gene | abundance | len | v_gene
TGCGCCAGCAGCTACTCCGGGTCTAATTCACCCCTCCACTTT | CASSYSGSNSPLHF | - | TRBJ1-6 | - | 14 | TRBV5-1
TGTGCCTGCAGGAGGGTTCTCTCTGGAAACACCATATATTTT | CACRRVLSGNTIYF | - | TRBJ1-3 | - | 14 | TRBV28
TGTGCCAGCAGCGGACAGGGGAACACTGAAGCTTTCTTT | CASSGQGNTEAFF | TRBD1 | TRBJ1-1 | few | 13 | TRBV7-3
TGTGCCAGCAGCTTAGGTGGGGGCCCCTACAATGAGCAGTTCTTC | CASSLGGGPYNEQFF | - | TRBJ2-1 | - | 15 | TRBV13
TGCAGTGCTAGCAGGGGGTCTGAGCAGTTCTTC | CSASRGSEQFF | TRBD1 | TRBJ2-1 | - | 11 | TRBV20-1
TGCAGCGTTGAAGTCAGCTCTGGAAACACCATATATTTT | CSVEVSSGNTIYF | - | TRBJ1-3 | - | 13 | TRBV29-1
TGCAGCGCCGGGACTTACTATGGCTACACCTTC | CSAGTYYGYTF | - | TRBJ1-2 | - | 11 | TRBV29-1
TGTGCCAGCAGCTTGGACAGAAACACCGGGGAGCTGTTTTTT | CASSLDRNTGELFF | - | TRBJ2-2 | - | 14 | TRBV5-4
TGCAGCGGTGAGATTCCGGGACTAGCGGGACCCACAGATACGCAGTATTTT | CSGEIPGLAGPTDTQYF | TRBD2 | TRBJ2-3 | few | 17 | TRBV29-1
TGTGCCAGTAGTATCCTTACCTTGACAGCCTCTGGAAACACCATATATTTT | CASSILTLTASGNTIYF | - | TRBJ1-3 | - | 17 | TRBV19
TGTGCCAGCAGTGAATTAGGGGCGAACAATCAGCCCCAGCATTTT | CASSELGANNQPQHF | - | TRBJ1-5 | - | 15 | TRBV2
TGTGCCAGCACTCGACCGGGATCCTACGAGCAGTACTTC | CASTRPGSYEQYF | - | TRBJ2-7 | once | 13 | TRBV28
TGTGCCAGCAGCCTTGGACAGGGGTGGACTGAAGCTTTCTTT | CASSLGQGWTEAFF | TRBD1 | TRBJ1-1 | - | 14 | TRBV2
TGTGCCATAAGGGACAGGGGCTCCTACAATGAGCAGTTCTTC | CAIRDRGSYNEQFF | TRBD1 | TRBJ2-1 | - | 14 | TRBV10-3
TGTGCCAGTAGTTTGGGAATGGAGAGCGGGACACCCCTCCACTTT | CASSLGMESGTPLHF | - | TRBJ1-6 | - | 15 | TRBV19
TGTGCCAGCAGCTCAGGATATAGCAATCAGCCCCAGCATTTT | CASSSGYSNQPQHF | - | TRBJ1-5 | - | 14 | TRBV7-9
TGCGCCAGCAGGTATGGACAGGACGAGCAGTACTTC | CASRYGQDEQYF | TRBD1 | TRBJ2-7 | few | 12 | TRBV5-1
TGCGCCAGCACCGAAATAGCGGGGGGGCGGGCAGATACGCAGTATTTT | CASTEIAGGRADTQYF | TRBD2 | TRBJ2-3 | - | 16 | TRBV5-1
TGTGCCAGCAGCCTCACGACTGACACCGGGGAGCTGTTTTTT | CASSLTTDTGELFF | - | TRBJ2-2 | few | 14 | TRBV5-4
TGTGCCAGCAGCTTAGGCCCTGACTACAATGAGCAGTTCTTC | CASSLGPDYNEQFF | - | TRBJ2-1 | - | 14 | TRBV7-3
TGTGCCAGCAGCCAATCTATTTACGAGCAGTACTTC | CASSQSIYEQYF | - | TRBJ2-7 | - | 12 | TRBV6-5
TGTGCCATCAGTGAAAGGGCCGGGCTAGCGGGTGGCACAGATACGCAGTATTTT | CAISERAGLAGGTDTQYF | TRBD2 | TRBJ2-3 | - | 18 | TRBV10-3
TGTGCCAGCAGCTTTCCTGACGGGGGCTATGGCTACACCTTC | CASSFPDGGYGYTF | - | TRBJ1-2 | - | 14 | TRBV11-3
TGTGCCAGCAGCTTAGATCGCGGGAACGAAAAACTGTTTTTT | CASSLDRGNEKLFF | - | TRBJ1-4 | - | 14 | TRBV11-2
TGTGCCAGTACCGGGACAGGGGGAAACTATGGCTACACCTTC | CASTGTGGNYGYTF | TRBD1 | TRBJ1-2 | - | 14 | TRBV19
TGTGCCAGCAGACGTAACAGGGGCCTGAACACTGAAGCTTTCTTT | CASRRNRGLNTEAFF | TRBD1 | TRBJ1-1 | - | 15 | TRBV2
TGTGCCATCAGTGATCCTCGGGGGACAGGATACTCCTACAATGAGCAGTTCTTC | CAISDPRGTGYSYNEQFF | TRBD1 | TRBJ2-1 | - | 18 | TRBV10-3
TGTGCCAGCAGCGCACAGGGGACTGGAAACACCATATATTTT | CASSAQGTGNTIYF | TRBD1 | TRBJ1-3 | - | 14 | TRBV11-3
TGTGCCAGCAGCTCCATCGGGGGGGAAAGACTGGGGAGCTCCTACAATGAGCAGTTCTTC | CASSSIGGERLGSSYNEQFF | TRBD2 | TRBJ2-1 | - | 20 | TRBV7-3
TGCGCCAGCAGTAGGAGCATGAGCACTGAAGCTTTCTTT | CASSRSMSTEAFF | - | TRBJ1-1 | - | 13 | TRBV10-1
TGCGCCAGCAGGACTAGCGGGATTACCTCTGGGGCCAACGTCCTGACTTTC | CASRTSGITSGANVLTF | TRBD2 | TRBJ2-6 | - | 17 | TRBV4-1
TGTGCCAGCAGTGAAACCGGGAATGAGCAGTTCTTC | CASSETGNEQFF | - | TRBJ2-1 | - | 12 | TRBV6-1
TGCACCAGCAGCCAACGGCAGGGGAGAAACACCATATATTTT | CTSSQRQGRNTIYF | - | TRBJ1-3 | - | 14 | TRBV1
TGTGCCAGCAGCCAAGATACGACAGGGGGGAATTATGGCTACACCTTC | CASSQDTTGGNYGYTF | TRBD1 | TRBJ1-2 | - | 16 | TRBV4-2
TGCGCCAGCAGCTCAAATCCGGACAGGACCTACGAGCAGTACTTC | CASSSNPDRTYEQYF | TRBD1 | TRBJ2-7 | - | 15 | TRBV5-1
TGTGCCAGCACCAATGGAGGGACAGGGCTCTACGAGCAGTACTTC | CASTNGGTGLYEQYF | TRBD1 | TRBJ2-7 | - | 15 | TRBV11-3
TGCGCCAGCAGCCCTGATACAGGCTCTGGAAACACCATATATTTT | CASSPDTGSGNTIYF | - | TRBJ1-3 | - | 15 | TRBV5-1
TGTGCCAGCTCCCCGCAGGGGGCCGGCGCTGAAGCTTTCTTT | CASSPQGAGAEAFF | TRBD1 | TRBJ1-1 | once | 14 | TRBV18
TGTGCCTGCGGGACAGTAGGCTACACCTTC | CACGTVGYTF | TRBD1 | TRBJ1-2 | - | 10 | TRBV30
TGTGCCATCAGTGAATCGAGAGGCGGGGGCGTGTCTGGAAACACCATATATTTT | CAISESRGGGVSGNTIYF | - | TRBJ1-3 | - | 18 | TRBV10-3
TGTGCCACCAGCAGAGGGACAGGGAAAGAGACCCAGTACTTC | CATSRGTGKETQYF | TRBD1 | TRBJ2-5 | - | 14 | TRBV15
TGCGCCAGCAGCGCTCGGACTAGTGGGTTCGATGAGCAGTTCTTC | CASSARTSGFDEQFF | TRBD2 | TRBJ2-1 | - | 15 | TRBV5-1
TGTGCCAGCAGCGGTAGTGGAGGCGGGGAGCTGTTTTTT | CASSGSGGGELFF | - | TRBJ2-2 | - | 13 | TRBV2
TGTGCCAGCAGTTCCCCCCCTGGCGGAAACACCATATATTTT | CASSSPPGGNTIYF | - | TRBJ1-3 | - | 14 | TRBV6-1
TGTGCCAGCAGTCCACCGGGACTAGCGGGAGTCCCCCCGTACTTC | CASSPPGLAGVPPYF | TRBD2 | TRBJ2-7 | - | 15 | TRBV27
TGTGCCAGCAGTGAACAGGGGTCGTCATACGAGCAGTACTTC | CASSEQGSSYEQYF | - | TRBJ2-7 | once | 14 | TRBV2
TGTGCCTGGGCGGAGAACACCGGGGAGCTGTTTTTT | CAWAENTGELFF | - | TRBJ2-2 | - | 12 | TRBV30
TGTGCCAGCAGCTTCCGGACTAGCGGGAACAATGAGCAGTTCTTC | CASSFRTSGNNEQFF | TRBD2 | TRBJ2-1 | - | 15 | TRBV11-2
TGCGCCAGCAGCTTGACACAGGGGGAGGAAAAACTGTTTTTT | CASSLTQGEEKLFF | TRBD1 | TRBJ1-4 | - | 14 | TRBV5-1
TGTGCCAGCAGCCTCGCGTGGGCTGGAGATACGCAGTATTTT | CASSLAWAGDTQYF | - | TRBJ2-3 | - | 14 | TRBV14
TGTGCCAGCAGTGTCAGAGGGAATCGGTTCCGAATAGTGTTTTTT | CASSVRGNRFRIVFF | - | TRBJ1-4 | - | 15 | TRBV25-1
TGTGCCAGCAGCCCCCAAACCGGGACAGGGTTTTATGAGCAGTTCTTC | CASSPQTGTGFYEQFF | TRBD1 | TRBJ2-1 | - | 16 | TRBV7-9
TGTGCCAGCAGCTTACCACCAAGGGGGCCGGCTAGCACAGATACGCAGTATTTT | CASSLPPRGPASTDTQYF | TRBD1 | TRBJ2-3 | - | 18 | TRBV7-9
TGTGCCAGCAGCCCCCGGAGAGAGACTCGGCCCCAGCATTTT | CASSPRRETRPQHF | - | TRBJ1-5 | - | 14 | TRBV7-2